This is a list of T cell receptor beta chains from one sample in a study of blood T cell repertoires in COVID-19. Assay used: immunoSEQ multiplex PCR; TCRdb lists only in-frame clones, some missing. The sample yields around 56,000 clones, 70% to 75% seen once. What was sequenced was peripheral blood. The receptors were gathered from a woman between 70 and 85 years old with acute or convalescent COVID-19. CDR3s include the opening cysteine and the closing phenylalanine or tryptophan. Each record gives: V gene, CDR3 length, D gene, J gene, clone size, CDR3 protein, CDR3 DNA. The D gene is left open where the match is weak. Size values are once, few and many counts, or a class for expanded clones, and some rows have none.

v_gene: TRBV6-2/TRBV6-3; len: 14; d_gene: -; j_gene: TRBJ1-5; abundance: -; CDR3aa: CASSYTGGNQPQHF; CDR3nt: TGTGCCAGCAGTTACACGGGAGGGAATCAGCCCCAGCATTTT
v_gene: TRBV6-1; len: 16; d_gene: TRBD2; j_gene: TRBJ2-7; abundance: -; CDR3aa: CASSARLAGGFYEQYF; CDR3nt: TGTGCCAGCAGTGCGAGATTAGCGGGGGGTTTCTACGAGCAGTACTTC
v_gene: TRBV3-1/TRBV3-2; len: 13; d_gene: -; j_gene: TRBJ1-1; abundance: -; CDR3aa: CASSPGGNTEAFF; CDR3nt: TGTGCCAGCAGCCCCGGGGGGAACACTGAAGCTTTCTTT
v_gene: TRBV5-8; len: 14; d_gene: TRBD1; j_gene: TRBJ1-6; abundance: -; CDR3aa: CATLLTGGNSPLHF; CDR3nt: TGTGCCACCCTACTGACAGGGGGTAATTCACCCCTCCACTTT
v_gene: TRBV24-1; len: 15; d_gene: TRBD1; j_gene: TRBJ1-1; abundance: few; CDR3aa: CATSGGQGGNTEAFF; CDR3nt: TGTGCCACCAGTGGTGGACAGGGGGGGAACACTGAAGCTTTCTTT
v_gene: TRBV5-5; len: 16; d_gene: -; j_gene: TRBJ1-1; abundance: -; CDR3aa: CASSLGAVSLNTEAFF; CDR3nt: TGTGCCAGCAGCTTGGGGGCAGTAAGCCTTAACACTGAAGCTTTCTTT
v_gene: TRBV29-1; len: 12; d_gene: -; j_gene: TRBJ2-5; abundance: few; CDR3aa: CSAGLFQETQYF; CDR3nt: TGCAGCGCTGGACTGTTCCAAGAGACCCAGTACTTC
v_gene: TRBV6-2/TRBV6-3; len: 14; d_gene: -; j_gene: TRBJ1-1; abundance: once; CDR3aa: CASSRDMRRTEAFF; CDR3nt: TGTGCCAGCAGCCGGGACATGAGGAGGACTGAAGCTTTCTTT
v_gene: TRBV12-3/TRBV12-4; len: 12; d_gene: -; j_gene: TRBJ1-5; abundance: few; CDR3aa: CASSLMGAPMHF; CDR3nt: TGTGCCAGCAGTTTAATGGGAGCGCCTATGCATTTT
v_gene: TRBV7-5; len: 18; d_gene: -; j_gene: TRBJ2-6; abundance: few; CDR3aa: CVRSPSVLWSRGANVLTF; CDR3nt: TGTGTCAGAAGCCCCTCGGTCTTGTGGTCCAGGGGGGCCAACGTCCTGACTTTC
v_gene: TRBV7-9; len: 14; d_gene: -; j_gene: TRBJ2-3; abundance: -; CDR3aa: CASTLGQRSDTQYF; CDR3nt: TGTGCCAGCACCCTCGGACAGAGGTCAGATACGCAGTATTTT
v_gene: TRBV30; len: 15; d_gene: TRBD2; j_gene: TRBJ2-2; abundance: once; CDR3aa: CAWVQRGANTGELFF; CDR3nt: TGTGCCTGGGTACAACGGGGGGCGAACACCGGGGAGCTGTTTTTT
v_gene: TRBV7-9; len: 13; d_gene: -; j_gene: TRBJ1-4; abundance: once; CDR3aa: CASSLALGGKLFF; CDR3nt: TGTGCCAGCAGCTTAGCGCTGGGGGGGAAACTGTTTTTT
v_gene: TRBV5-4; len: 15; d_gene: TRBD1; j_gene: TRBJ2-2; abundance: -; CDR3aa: CASSSGQGHTGELFF; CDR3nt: TGTGCCAGCTCGTCAGGACAGGGTCACACCGGGGAGCTGTTTTTT
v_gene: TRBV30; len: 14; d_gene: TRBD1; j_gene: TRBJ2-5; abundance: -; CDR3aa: CAWIAGTGGETQYF; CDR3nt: TGTGCCTGGATCGCCGGAACAGGGGGAGAGACCCAGTACTTC
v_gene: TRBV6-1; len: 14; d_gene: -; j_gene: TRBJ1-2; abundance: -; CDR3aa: CASSESGLSYGYTF; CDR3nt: TGTGCCAGCAGTGAATCAGGGCTTTCATATGGCTACACCTTC
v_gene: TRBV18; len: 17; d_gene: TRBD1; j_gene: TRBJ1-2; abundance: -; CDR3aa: CASSPPMEGQGAYGYTF; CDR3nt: TGTGCCAGCTCACCACCGATGGAGGGACAGGGAGCCTATGGCTACACCTTC
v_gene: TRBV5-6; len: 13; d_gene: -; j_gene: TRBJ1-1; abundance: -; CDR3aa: CASSLALNERAFF; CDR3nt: TGTGCCAGCAGCTTGGCCCTAAATGAGAGGGCTTTCTTT
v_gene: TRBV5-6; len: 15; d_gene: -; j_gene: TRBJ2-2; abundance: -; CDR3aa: CASSPQADTRYELFF; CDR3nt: TGTGCCAGCAGCCCCCAGGCAGACACCCGGTACGAGCTGTTTTTT
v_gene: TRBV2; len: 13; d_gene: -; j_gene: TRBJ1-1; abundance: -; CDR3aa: CATSQEGNTEAFF; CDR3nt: TGTGCCACCTCCCAGGAGGGGAACACTGAAGCTTTCTTT
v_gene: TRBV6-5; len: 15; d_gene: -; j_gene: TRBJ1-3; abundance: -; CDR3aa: CAANQGSTPGNTIYF; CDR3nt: TGTGCCGCTAACCAGGGAAGTACCCCTGGAAACACCATATATTTT
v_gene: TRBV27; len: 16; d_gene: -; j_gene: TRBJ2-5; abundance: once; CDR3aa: CASSPLLAGLQETQYF; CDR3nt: TGTGCCAGCAGTCCGCTACTGGCGGGGCTGCAAGAGACCCAGTACTTC
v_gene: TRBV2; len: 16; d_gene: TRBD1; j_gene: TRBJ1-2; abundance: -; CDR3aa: CASSPLGQEDPYGYTF; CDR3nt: TGTGCCAGCAGTCCCCTTGGACAGGAAGATCCGTATGGCTACACCTTC
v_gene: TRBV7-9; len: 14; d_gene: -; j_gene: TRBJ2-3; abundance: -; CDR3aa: CASSPGLRTDTQYF; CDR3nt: TGTGCCAGCAGCCCGGGACTCCGCACAGATACGCAGTATTTT
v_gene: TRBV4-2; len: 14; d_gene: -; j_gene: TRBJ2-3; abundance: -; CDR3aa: CASSQDVTTNPQYF; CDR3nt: TGTGCCAGCAGCCAAGATGTCACGACTAATCCGCAGTATTTT
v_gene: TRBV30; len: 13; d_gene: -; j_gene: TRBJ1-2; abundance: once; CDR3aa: CAWSLTVNYGYTF; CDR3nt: TGTGCCTGGAGCCTGACAGTCAACTATGGCTACACCTTC
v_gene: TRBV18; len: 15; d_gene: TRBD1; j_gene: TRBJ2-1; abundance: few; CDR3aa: CASSSGTGGFNEQFF; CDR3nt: TGTGCCAGCTCATCAGGGACAGGTGGATTTAATGAGCAGTTCTTC
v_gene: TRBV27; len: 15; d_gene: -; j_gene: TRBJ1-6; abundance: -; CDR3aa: CASSPDTSYNSPLHF; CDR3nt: TGTGCCAGCAGCCCAGACACATCCTATAATTCACCCCTCCACTTT
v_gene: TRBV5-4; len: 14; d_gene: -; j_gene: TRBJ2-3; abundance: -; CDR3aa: CASSTPEGTDTQYF; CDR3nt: TGTGCCAGCAGCACTCCTGAGGGCACAGATACGCAGTATTTT
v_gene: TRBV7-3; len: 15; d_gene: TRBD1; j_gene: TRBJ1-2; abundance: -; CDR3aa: CASSLWVRTGHGYTF; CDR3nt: TGTGCCAGCAGCTTATGGGTGAGGACAGGCCATGGCTACACCTTC
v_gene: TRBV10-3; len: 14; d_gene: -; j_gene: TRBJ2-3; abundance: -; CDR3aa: CAIRVTASTDTQYF; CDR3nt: TGTGCCATCAGAGTGACAGCTAGCACAGATACGCAGTATTTT
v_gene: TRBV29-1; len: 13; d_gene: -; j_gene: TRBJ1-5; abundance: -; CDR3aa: CSVAGDRDQPQHF; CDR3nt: TGCAGCGTTGCGGGGGACCGGGATCAGCCCCAGCATTTT
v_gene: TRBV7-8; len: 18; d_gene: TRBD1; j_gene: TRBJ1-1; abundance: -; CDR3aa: CASTPLFGTGGVNTEAFF; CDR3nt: TGTGCCAGCACCCCGCTTTTTGGGACAGGGGGAGTGAACACTGAAGCTTTCTTT
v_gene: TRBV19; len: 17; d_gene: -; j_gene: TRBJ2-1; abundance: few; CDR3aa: CASSISAGTRRDNEQFF; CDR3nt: TGTGCCAGTAGTATTAGCGCCGGGACAAGGAGAGACAATGAGCAGTTCTTC
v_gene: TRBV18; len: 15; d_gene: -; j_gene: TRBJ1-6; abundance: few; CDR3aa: CASSHKQGPDSPLHF; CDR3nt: TGTGCCAGCTCACATAAACAGGGCCCGGATTCACCCCTCCACTTT
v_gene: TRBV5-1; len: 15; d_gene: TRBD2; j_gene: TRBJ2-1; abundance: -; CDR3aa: CASSGGLAGGQEQFF; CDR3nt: TGCGCCAGCAGCGGTGGATTAGCGGGGGGCCAAGAGCAGTTCTTC
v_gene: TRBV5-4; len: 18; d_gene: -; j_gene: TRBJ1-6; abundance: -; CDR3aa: CASSWSEGSPSYNSPLHF; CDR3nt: TGTGCCAGCAGCTGGTCCGAGGGATCGCCCTCCTATAATTCACCCCTCCACTTT
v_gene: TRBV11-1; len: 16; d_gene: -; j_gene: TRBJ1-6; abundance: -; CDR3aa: CASSLARQGSNSPLHF; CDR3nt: TGTGCCAGCAGCTTAGCGCGTCAGGGATCTAATTCACCCCTCCACTTT
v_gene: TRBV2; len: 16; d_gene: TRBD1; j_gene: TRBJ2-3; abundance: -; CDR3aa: CASSQPGTGAADTQYF; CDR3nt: TGTGCCAGCAGCCAACCCGGGACAGGGGCCGCAGATACGCAGTATTTT
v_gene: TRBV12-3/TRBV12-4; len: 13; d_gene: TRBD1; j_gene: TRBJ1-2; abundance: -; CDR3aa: CASSLEGGHGYTF; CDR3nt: TGTGCCAGCAGTTTAGAAGGGGGCCATGGCTACACCTTC
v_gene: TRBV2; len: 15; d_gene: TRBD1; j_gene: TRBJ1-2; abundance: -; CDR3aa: CASSEGRDRGYGYTF; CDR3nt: TGTGCCAGCAGTGAGGGTCGGGACAGGGGCTATGGCTACACCTTC
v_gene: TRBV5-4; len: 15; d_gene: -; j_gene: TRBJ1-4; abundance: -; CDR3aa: CASSLGGQFNEKLFF; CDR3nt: TGTGCCAGCAGCTTAGGTGGGCAGTTTAATGAAAAACTGTTTTTT